Each of the 15 T cell receptor beta chains below was sequenced from the same sample in a study of identical twins. TCRdb used MiXCR to reprocess the 5' RACE reads, holding one entry per CDR3 protein. The table records roughly 720,000 distinct CDR3 sequences, roughly 18% of them present only once. These same records also appear under a second study, on T cells expressing NK-cell markers.

The sequenced sample was PBMCs. The receptors were sampled from a woman in her late teens or twenties in good health.

This clonotype was observed a handful of times. The chain uses TRBV29-1 and TRBJ2-1; TRBD2 agrees at 9 bases. This CDR3 contains 14 residues. From germline, CDR1 is SQVTM and CDR2 ANQGSEA. V dropped 4 bases and J dropped 8; count of bases not matched to a gene: 9. CDR3 DNA: TGCAGCGTTGCCCGCGGGAGGGTATACGATGAGCAGTTCTTC. It translates to CSVARGRVYDEQFF.

This clonotype was seen ten or more times. This chain joins TRBV7-9 and TRBJ2-5; 9 nucleotides align to TRBD1. Trimming took 4 bases from V and 3 from J; bases not matched to a gene: 3. CDR1 and CDR2 from the germline V gene are SEHNR and FQNEAQ (reference sequence). The CDR3 extends over 14 amino acids. The CDR3 nucleotides are TGTGCCAGCAGCTCGGGACAGGGAAAAGAGACCCAGTACTTC. Translation: CASSSGQGKETQYF.

This sequence joins TRBV29-1 and TRBJ2-6; TRBD1 aligns across 9 bases. The CDR3 length is 16 residues. From germline, CDR1 is SQVTM and CDR2 ANQGSEA. Trimming removed 4 bases from V and 4 bases from J; junction bases left unmatched: 8. The CDR3 DNA is TGCAGCGTTGGGTGGACAGGGGTGTCAGGGGCCAACGTCCTGACTTTC. Encoded protein: CSVGWTGVSGANVLTF.

The sample holds a few counts of this clonotype. V gene TRBV10-3 combines with J gene TRBJ1-2; a weak D match, TRBD1 (6 bases). The CDR3 is made up of 13 amino acids. V was cut by 9 bases and J by 4 bases, with 15 bases left in between. CDR1 ENHRY and CDR2 SYGVKD come from the germline V gene. This CDR3 reads CAMKMTGGYGYTF. CDR3 DNA: TGTGCCATGAAGATGACAGGCGGCTATGGCTACACCTTC.

J is TRBJ1-6 and V is TRBV6-1, with a weak D call TRBD1 (5 bases). Trimming cost V 8 bases and J 7 bases, with 15 bases left between them. Germline V gene lookup returns CDR1 MNHNS and CDR2 SASEGT. The CDR3 has 14 amino acids. The CDR3 region is CASAWGMENSPLHF. For the CDR3, the DNA is TGTGCCAGCGCCTGGGGGATGGAGAATTCACCCCTCCACTTT.

Only a few counts were recorded for this clonotype. The chain carries TRBV29-1 and TRBJ2-1; D perhaps matches TRBD2 (6 bases). This CDR3 is 15 amino acids long. Per the germline V gene, CDR1 is SQVTM and CDR2 is ANQGSEA. V was cut by 4 bases and J by 5 bases, with 18 bases left in between. The CDR3 region has the DNA TGCAGCGTTGGAACCCACTTTGAGCGGGACAATGAGCAGTTCTTC. It specifies CSVGTHFERDNEQFF.

The chain is built from TRBV5-1 and TRBJ1-1; no clear D gene. Germline-derived CDR1 and CDR2 are SGHRS and YFSETQ. V was shortened by 4 bases and J by 4 bases, with 11 bases between the two germline ends. This CDR3 spans 13 amino acids. The CDR3 reads CASSRGSGTEAFF. The CDR3 DNA is TGCGCCAGCAGCCGGGGTTCGGGCACTGAAGCTTTCTTT.

The gene calls are TRBV20-1 and TRBJ1-2, with TRBD1 identical over 8 bases. CDR3 length: 14 amino acids. V was clipped by 5 bases and J by 5 bases; unmatched bases: 10. CDR1 and CDR2 from the germline V gene are DFQATT and SNEGSKA (reference sequence). This CDR3 reads CSAAGYRGKYGYTF. The DNA of the CDR3 is TGCAGTGCTGCGGGCTACAGGGGGAAGTATGGCTACACCTTC.

This clonotype has just a few counts. This chain links TRBV20-1 with TRBJ2-1, with 10 bases aligning to TRBD1. Germline assignment: CDR1 DFQATT and CDR2 SNEGSKA (reference sequence). The CDR3 has 16 residues. The J segment lost 9 bases and the V segment lost 0 bases, leaving 11 bases of the junction unmatched. This CDR3 reads CSARDLGTGDWGEQFF. CDR3 in DNA: TGCAGTGCTAGAGATTTGGGGACAGGGGACTGGGGTGAGCAGTTCTTC.

In its sample, this clonotype was seen a few times. The chain carries TRBV20-1 and TRBJ2-5; tentative D call: TRBD2 (6 bases). The CDR3 covers 11 residues. The V end was cut by 7 bases, the J end by 5 bases, with 11 bases between. From germline, CDR1 is DFQATT and CDR2 SNEGSKA (reference sequence). CDR3 region: CSVSGRETQYF. CDR3 nucleotides: TGCAGTGTCAGCGGGCGTGAGACCCAGTACTTC.

In its sample, this clonotype was seen a few times. The chain links TRBV12-3 or TRBV12-4 to TRBJ2-3, with D hard to call. This CDR3 is 15 amino acids long. V dropped 7 bases and J dropped 3 bases, with 17 bases sitting between them. CDR3 coding DNA: TGTGCCAGCATTCTGGAAGGGCTGGGAACAGATACGCAGTATTTT. This gives the protein CASILEGLGTDTQYF.

The chain carries TRBV12-3 or TRBV12-4 and TRBJ2-5; 13 bases line up with TRBD2. CDR3 size: 16 residues. J was trimmed by 7 bases and V by 2 bases; bases with no gene match: 7. CDR3 sequence reads: CASSLRTSGGLGTQYF. As DNA, the CDR3 is TGTGCCAGCAGTTTAAGGACTAGCGGGGGTCTAGGGACCCAGTACTTC.

The rearrangement links TRBV19 to TRBJ1-2; no clear D. The CDR3 consists of 12 residues. Between the trimmed V and J ends, which lost 6 bases and 5 bases, there was a span of 10 bases. Germline CDR1 reads LNHDA; CDR2 reads SQIVND (reference sequence). The CDR3 DNA sequence: TGTGCCAGTAGGGCAGGACGTTATGGCTACACCTTC. Translated: CASRAGRYGYTF.

The chain recombines TRBV29-1 with TRBJ2-3; no clear D. Per the germline V gene, CDR1 is SQVTM and CDR2 is ANQGSEA. CDR3 length: 12 residues. V was cut by 3 bases and J by 3 bases, with 7 bases left in between. The CDR3: CSVDRRTDTQYF. The CDR3 nucleotides read TGCAGCGTTGATAGGCGGACAGATACGCAGTATTTT.

This clonotype showed up just a few times. The J gene is TRBJ1-2, the V gene TRBV25-1, with D tentatively TRBD1 (6 bases). This CDR3 has 12 residues. V shed 6 bases and J shed 4 bases, with 9 bases lying between them. Germline loops: CDR1 MGHDK, CDR2 SYGVNS. CDR3 sequence (DNA): TGTGCCAGCAGCCGGGACACCTATGGCTACACCTTC. It translates to CASSRDTYGYTF.